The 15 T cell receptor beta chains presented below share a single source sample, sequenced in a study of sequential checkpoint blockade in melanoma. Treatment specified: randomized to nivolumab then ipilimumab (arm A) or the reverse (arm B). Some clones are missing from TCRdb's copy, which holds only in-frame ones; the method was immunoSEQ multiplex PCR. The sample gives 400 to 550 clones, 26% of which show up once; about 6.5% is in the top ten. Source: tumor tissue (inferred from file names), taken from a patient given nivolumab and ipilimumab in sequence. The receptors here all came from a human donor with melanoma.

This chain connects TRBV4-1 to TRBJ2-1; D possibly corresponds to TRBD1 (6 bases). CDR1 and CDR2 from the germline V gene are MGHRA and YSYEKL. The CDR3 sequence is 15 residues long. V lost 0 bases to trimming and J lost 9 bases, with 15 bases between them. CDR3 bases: TGCGCCAGCAGCCAAGAGAACAGGGATTTGGGTGAGCAGTTCTTC. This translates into CASSQENRDLGEQFF.

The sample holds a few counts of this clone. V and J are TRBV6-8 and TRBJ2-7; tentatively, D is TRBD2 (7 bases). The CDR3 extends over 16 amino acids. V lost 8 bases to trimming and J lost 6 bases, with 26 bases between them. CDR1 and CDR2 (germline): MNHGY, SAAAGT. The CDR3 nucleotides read TGTGCCAGCCGGGGGGCCCGACTAGTGAAATCGGTCGAGCAGTACTTC. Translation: CASRGARLVKSVEQYF.

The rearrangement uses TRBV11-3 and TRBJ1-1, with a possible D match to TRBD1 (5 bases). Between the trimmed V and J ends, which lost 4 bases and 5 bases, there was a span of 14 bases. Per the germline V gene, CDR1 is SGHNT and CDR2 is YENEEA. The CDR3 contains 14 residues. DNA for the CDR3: TGTGCCAGCAGCTATGGGGGGGTACGGACTGAAGCTTTCTTT. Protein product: CASSYGGVRTEAFF.

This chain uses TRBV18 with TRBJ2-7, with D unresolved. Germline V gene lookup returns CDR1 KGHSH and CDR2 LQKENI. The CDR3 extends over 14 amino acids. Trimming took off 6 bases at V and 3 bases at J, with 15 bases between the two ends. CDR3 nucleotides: TGTGCCAGCTCCCCCAACGAGGCGGACTACGAGCAGTACTTC. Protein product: CASSPNEADYEQYF.

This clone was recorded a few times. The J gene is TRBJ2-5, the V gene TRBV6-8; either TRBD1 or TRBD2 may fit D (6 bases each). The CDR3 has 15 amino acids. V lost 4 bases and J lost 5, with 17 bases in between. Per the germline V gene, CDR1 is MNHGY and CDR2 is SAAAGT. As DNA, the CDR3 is TGTGCCAGCAGTTTCCCCTCTGGGGGGCCGGAGACCCAGTACTTC. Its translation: CASSFPSGGPETQYF.

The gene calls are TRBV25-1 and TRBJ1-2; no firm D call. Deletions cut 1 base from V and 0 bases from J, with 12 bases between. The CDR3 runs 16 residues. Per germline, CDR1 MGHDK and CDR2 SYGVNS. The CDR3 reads CASSEWKGPANYGYTF. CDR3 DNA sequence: TGTGCCAGCAGTGAATGGAAAGGTCCCGCTAACTATGGCTACACCTTC.

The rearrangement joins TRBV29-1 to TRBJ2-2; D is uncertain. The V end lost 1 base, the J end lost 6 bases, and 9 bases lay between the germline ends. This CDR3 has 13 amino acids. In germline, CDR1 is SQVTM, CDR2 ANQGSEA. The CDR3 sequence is CSVEGLVSGELFF. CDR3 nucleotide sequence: TGCAGCGTTGAAGGACTGGTATCCGGGGAGCTGTTTTTT.

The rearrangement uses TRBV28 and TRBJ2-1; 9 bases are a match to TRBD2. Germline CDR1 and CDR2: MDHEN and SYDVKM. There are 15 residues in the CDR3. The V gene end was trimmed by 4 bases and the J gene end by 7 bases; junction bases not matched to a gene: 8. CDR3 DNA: TGTGCCAGCAGTTCGAGGCTAGCGGGAAATAATGAGCAGTTCTTC. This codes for CASSSRLAGNNEQFF.

CDR3 protein: CASSQNSGSLYNEQFF. The CDR3 DNA sequence: TGCGCCAGCAGCCAAAATAGCGGGAGCTTGTACAATGAGCAGTTCTTC. The gene calls are TRBV5-1 and TRBJ2-1, with 9 positions matching TRBD2. The trim removed 4 bases at V and 4 bases at J, leaving 9 bases unmatched. The CDR3 has 16 amino acids. Per germline, CDR1 SGHRS and CDR2 YFSETQ.

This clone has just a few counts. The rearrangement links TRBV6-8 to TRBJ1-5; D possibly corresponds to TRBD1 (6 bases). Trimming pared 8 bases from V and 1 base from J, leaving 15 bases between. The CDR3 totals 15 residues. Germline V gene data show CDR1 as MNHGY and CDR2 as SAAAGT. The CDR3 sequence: CASHARGGSNQPQHF. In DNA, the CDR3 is TGTGCCAGCCACGCCAGGGGAGGGAGCAATCAGCCCCAGCATTTT.

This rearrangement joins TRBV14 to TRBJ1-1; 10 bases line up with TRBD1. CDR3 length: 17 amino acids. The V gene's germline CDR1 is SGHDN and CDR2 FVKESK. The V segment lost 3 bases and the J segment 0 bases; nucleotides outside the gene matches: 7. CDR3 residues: CASSQGTGATLNTEAFF. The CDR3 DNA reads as TGTGCCAGCAGCCAGGGGACAGGGGCCACTCTGAACACTGAAGCTTTCTTT.

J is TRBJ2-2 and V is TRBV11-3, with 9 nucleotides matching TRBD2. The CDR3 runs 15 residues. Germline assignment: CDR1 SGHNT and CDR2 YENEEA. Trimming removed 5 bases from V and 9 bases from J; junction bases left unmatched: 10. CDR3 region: CASSQTSGSDRELFF. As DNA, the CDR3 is TGTGCCAGCAGCCAGACTAGCGGAAGTGATCGGGAGCTGTTTTTT.

The CDR3 is CASSQVVTGKGVGNNSPLHF. The CDR3 nucleotides read TGCGCCAGCAGCCAAGTGGTGACAGGGAAAGGTGTCGGGAATAATTCACCCCTCCACTTT. The V and J genes are TRBV1 and TRBJ1-6; TRBD1 is the table's D call and was not checked against the DNA. TRBV1 is an annotated pseudogene. The CDR3 extends over 20 amino acids.

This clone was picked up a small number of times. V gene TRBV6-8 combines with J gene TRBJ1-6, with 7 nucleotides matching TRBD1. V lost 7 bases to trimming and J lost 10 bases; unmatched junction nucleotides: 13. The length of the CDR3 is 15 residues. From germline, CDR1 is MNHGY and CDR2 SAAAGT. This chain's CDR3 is CASTQGGAGYSPLHF. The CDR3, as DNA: TGTGCCAGCACCCAAGGGGGCGCCGGGTACTCACCCCTCCACTTT.

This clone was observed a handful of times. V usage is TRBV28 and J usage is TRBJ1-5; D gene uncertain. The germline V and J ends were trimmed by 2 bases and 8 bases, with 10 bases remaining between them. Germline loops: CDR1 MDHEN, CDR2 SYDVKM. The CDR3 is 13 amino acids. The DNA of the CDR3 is TGTGCCAGCAGTTTACTCCCGGACGAGCCCCAGCATTTT. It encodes CASSLLPDEPQHF.